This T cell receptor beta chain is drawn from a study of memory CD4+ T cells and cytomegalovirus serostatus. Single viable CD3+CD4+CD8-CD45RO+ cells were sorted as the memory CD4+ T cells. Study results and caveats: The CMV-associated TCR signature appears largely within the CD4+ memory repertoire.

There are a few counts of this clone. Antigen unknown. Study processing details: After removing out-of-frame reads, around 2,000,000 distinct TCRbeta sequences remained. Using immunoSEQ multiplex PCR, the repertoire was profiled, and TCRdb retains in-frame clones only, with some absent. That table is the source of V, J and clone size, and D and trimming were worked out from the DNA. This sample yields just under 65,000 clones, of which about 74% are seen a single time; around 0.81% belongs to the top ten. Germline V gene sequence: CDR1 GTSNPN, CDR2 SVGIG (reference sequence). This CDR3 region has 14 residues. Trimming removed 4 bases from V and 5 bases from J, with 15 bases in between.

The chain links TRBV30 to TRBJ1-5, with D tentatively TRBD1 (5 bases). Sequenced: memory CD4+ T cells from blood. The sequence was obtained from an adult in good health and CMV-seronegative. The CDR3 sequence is CAWNRGGKDQPQHF. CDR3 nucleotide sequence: TGTGCCTGGAATAGGGGTGGTAAGGATCAGCCCCAGCATTTT. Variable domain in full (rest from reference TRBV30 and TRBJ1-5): SQTIHQWPATLVQPVGSPLSLECTVEGTSNPNLYWYRQAAGRGLQLLFYSVGIGQISSEVPQNLSASRPQDRQFILSSKKLLLSDSGFYLCAWNRGGKDQPQHFGDGTRLSIL.